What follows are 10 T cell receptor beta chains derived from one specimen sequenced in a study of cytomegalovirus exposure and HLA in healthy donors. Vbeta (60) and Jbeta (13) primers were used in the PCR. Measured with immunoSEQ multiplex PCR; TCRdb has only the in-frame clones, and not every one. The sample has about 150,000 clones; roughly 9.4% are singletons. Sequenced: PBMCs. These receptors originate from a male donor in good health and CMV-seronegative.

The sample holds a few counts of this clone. CDR3 nucleotides: TGTGCCAGCAGCCTACTAGCGGGGAACAATGAGCAGTTCTTC. Its translation: CASSLLAGNNEQFF. The chain joins TRBV7-2 to TRBJ2-1; 10 bases line up with TRBD2. V trimming: 5 bases; J trimming: 5 bases; junction bases outside the gene matches: 3. Germline V gene sequence: CDR1 SGHTA, CDR2 FQGNSA. CDR3 size: 14 residues.

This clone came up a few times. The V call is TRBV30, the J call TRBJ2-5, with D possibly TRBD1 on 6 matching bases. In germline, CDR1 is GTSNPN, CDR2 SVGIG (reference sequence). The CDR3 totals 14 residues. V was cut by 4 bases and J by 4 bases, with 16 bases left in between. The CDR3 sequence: CAWTVAGAGETQYF. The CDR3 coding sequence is TGTGCCTGGACGGTGGCAGGGGCGGGAGAGACCCAGTACTTC.

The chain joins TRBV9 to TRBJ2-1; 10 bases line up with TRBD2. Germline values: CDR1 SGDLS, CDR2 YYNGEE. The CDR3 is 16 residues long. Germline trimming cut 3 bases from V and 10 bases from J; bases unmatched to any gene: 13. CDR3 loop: CASSDRGLAAPGEQFF. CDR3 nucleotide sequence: TGTGCCAGCAGCGACCGAGGACTAGCGGCCCCTGGGGAGCAGTTCTTC.

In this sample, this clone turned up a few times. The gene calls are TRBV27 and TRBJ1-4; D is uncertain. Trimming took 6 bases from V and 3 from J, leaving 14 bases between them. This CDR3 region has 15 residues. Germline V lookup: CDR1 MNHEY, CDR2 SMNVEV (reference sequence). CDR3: CASSLALAANEKLFF. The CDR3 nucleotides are TGTGCCAGCAGCCTTGCCTTGGCCGCTAATGAAAAACTGTTTTTT.

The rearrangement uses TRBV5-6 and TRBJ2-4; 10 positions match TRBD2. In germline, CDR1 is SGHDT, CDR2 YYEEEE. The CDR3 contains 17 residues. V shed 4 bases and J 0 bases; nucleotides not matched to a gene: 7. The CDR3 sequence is CASSLSGGSIAKNIQYF. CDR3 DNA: TGTGCCAGCAGCCTTAGCGGGGGGAGCATAGCCAAAAACATTCAGTACTTC.

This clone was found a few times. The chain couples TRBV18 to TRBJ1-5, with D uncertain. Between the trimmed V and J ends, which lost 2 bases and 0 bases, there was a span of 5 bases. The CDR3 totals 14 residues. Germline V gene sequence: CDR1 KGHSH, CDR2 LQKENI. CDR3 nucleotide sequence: TGTGCCAGCTCACCAGGAGTTAGCAATCAGCCCCAGCATTTT. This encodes CASSPGVSNQPQHF. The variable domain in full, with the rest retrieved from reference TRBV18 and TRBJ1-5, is NAGVMQNPRHLVRRRGQEARLRCSPMKGHSHVYWYRQLPEEGLKFMVYLQKENIIDESGMPKERFSAEFPKEGPSILRIQQVVRGDSAAYFCASSPGVSNQPQHFGDGTRLSIL.

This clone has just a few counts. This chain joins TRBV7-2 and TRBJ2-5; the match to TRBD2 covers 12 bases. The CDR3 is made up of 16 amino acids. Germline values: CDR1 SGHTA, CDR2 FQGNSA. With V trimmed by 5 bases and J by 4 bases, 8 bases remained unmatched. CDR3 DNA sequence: TGTGCCAGCAGCATTACTAGCGGGGGGCCTCTAGAGACCCAGTACTTC. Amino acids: CASSITSGGPLETQYF.

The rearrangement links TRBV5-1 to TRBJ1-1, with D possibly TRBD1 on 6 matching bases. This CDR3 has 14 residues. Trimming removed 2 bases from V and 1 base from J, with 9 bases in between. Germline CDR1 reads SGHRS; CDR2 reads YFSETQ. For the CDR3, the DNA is TGCGCCAGCAGCTTTGGACAGACGAACACTGAAGCTTTCTTT. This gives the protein CASSFGQTNTEAFF.

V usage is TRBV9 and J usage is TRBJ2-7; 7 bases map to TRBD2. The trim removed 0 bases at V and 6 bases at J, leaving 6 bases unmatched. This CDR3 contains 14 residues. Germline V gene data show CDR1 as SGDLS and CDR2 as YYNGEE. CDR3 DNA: TGTGCCAGCAGCGTAGGGGAGGGAAGCGGCGAGCAGTACTTC. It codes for CASSVGEGSGEQYF.

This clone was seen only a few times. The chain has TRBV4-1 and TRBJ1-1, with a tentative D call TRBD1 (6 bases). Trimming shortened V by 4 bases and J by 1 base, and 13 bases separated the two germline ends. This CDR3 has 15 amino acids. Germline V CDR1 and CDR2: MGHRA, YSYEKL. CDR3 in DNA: TGCGCCAGCAGCCCTGTACCCAGGGGGAACACTGAAGCTTTCTTT. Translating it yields CASSPVPRGNTEAFF.